This is a list of T cell receptor beta chains from one sample in a study of blood T cell repertoires in COVID-19. Profiling relied on immunoSEQ multiplex PCR, and the TCRdb table lists in-frame clones only, not all of them. The table shows a few hundred thousand clones, with 89% occurring only once. Input material: peripheral blood. The receptor set was obtained from a woman aged 30 to 39 with COVID-19, enrolled during active disease. CDR3s include the opening cysteine and the closing phenylalanine or tryptophan. Each record gives: V gene, D gene, clone size, J gene, CDR3 DNA, CDR3 protein. D genes are given only for firm matches. Size tells how often a clone was seen (once, few, many) or the class of an expanded clone, and some rows leave it out.

V: TRBV7-2; D: NA; size: NA; J: TRBJ1-2; DNA: TGTGCCAGCAGCCCCCTAATCGGGGTAGACTATGGCTACACCTTC; CDR3: CASSPLIGVDYGYTF
V: TRBV4-1; D: TRBD1; size: NA; J: TRBJ1-5; DNA: TGCGCCAGCAGCCAGAAGACAGGGAATCAGCCCCAGCATTTT; CDR3: CASSQKTGNQPQHF
V: TRBV19; D: TRBD1; size: NA; J: TRBJ2-1; DNA: TGTGCCAGTAGTATGGGGGACAGTAACAATGAGCAGTTCTTC; CDR3: CASSMGDSNNEQFF
V: TRBV6-5; D: NA; size: NA; J: TRBJ1-3; DNA: TGTGCCAGCAGTTACTTACAGGGATCTGGAAACACCATATATTTT; CDR3: CASSYLQGSGNTIYF
V: TRBV7-2; D: NA; size: NA; J: TRBJ2-3; DNA: TGTGCCAGCGACCATTCGGGGTGGCAGTATTTT; CDR3: CASDHSGWQYF
V: TRBV4-1; D: NA; size: few; J: TRBJ1-5; DNA: TGCGCCAGCAGCCAAGATTACACAGAGGGACAGCCCCAGCATTTT; CDR3: CASSQDYTEGQPQHF
V: TRBV11-2; D: NA; size: NA; J: TRBJ1-2; DNA: TGTGCCAGCAGCTTAGGGGGCGACTATGGCTACACCTTC; CDR3: CASSLGGDYGYTF
V: TRBV27; D: NA; size: NA; J: TRBJ2-2; DNA: TGTGCCAGCAGTTTCCTTAACACCGGGGAGCTGTTTTTT; CDR3: CASSFLNTGELFF
V: TRBV11-3; D: TRBD2; size: NA; J: TRBJ2-5; DNA: TGTGCCAGCAGCCCAAGTAGGACTAGCGGTTCTCAAGAGACCCAGTACTTC; CDR3: CASSPSRTSGSQETQYF
V: TRBV2; D: NA; size: NA; J: TRBJ1-6; DNA: TGTGCCAGCATTGTGTGGGGGGGTTCACCCCTCCACTTT; CDR3: CASIVWGGSPLHF
V: TRBV9; D: TRBD1; size: NA; J: TRBJ1-1; DNA: TGTGCCAGCAGCGCACGCGATACCCAGGGGGCGCGCACTGAAGCTTTCTTT; CDR3: CASSARDTQGARTEAFF
V: TRBV19; D: NA; size: few; J: TRBJ2-7; DNA: TGTGCCAGTAGTATGGCCGACAGTGCCTACGAGCAGTACTTC; CDR3: CASSMADSAYEQYF
V: TRBV7-9; D: NA; size: NA; J: TRBJ1-2; DNA: TGTGCCAGCAGCTTAGCGTCGTTGGAGGGAACTAACTATGGCTACACCTTC; CDR3: CASSLASLEGTNYGYTF
V: TRBV2; D: TRBD2; size: NA; J: TRBJ2-1; DNA: TGTGCCAGCAGTGGGTATAGCGGGGGCTCCTACAATGAGCAGTTCTTC; CDR3: CASSGYSGGSYNEQFF
V: TRBV2; D: NA; size: few; J: TRBJ1-1; DNA: TGTGCCAGTAATGTGGAGGGCGGTAGTGCTTTCTTT; CDR3: CASNVEGGSAFF
V: TRBV5-4; D: TRBD1; size: NA; J: TRBJ1-4; DNA: TGTGCCAGCAGCTCGAGACAGGGGGCTAATGAAAAACTGTTTTTT; CDR3: CASSSRQGANEKLFF
V: TRBV9; D: TRBD2; size: NA; J: TRBJ2-3; DNA: TGTGCCAGCAGCGTATCGCTAGCGGGGGGCACAGATACGCAGTATTTT; CDR3: CASSVSLAGGTDTQYF
V: TRBV9; D: NA; size: NA; J: TRBJ2-1; DNA: TGTGCCAGCAGCGTAGCACTTGACAATGAGCAGTTCTTC; CDR3: CASSVALDNEQFF
V: TRBV19; D: TRBD2; size: NA; J: TRBJ2-5; DNA: TGTGCCAGTAGTCCGTACTCCACTAGCGGGGAAGAGACCCAGTACTTC; CDR3: CASSPYSTSGEETQYF
V: TRBV10-3; D: TRBD1; size: once; J: TRBJ2-1; DNA: TGTGCCATCACAAGTCAGGGGGAGATAGAGCAGTTCTTC; CDR3: CAITSQGEIEQFF
V: TRBV7-2; D: TRBD1; size: NA; J: TRBJ1-1; DNA: TGTGCCAGCAGCCCCCGACAGGGTGGAAAAACTGAAGCTTTCTTT; CDR3: CASSPRQGGKTEAFF
V: TRBV11-2; D: TRBD2; size: NA; J: TRBJ2-5; DNA: TGTGCCAGCCGCGGGCTAGCGGGGGGGAGGGAGACCCAGTACTTC; CDR3: CASRGLAGGRETQYF
V: TRBV20-1; D: NA; size: NA; J: TRBJ1-1; DNA: TGCAGTGCTAGTCAAACTGAAGCTTTCTTT; CDR3: CSASQTEAFF
V: TRBV27; D: TRBD2; size: NA; J: TRBJ2-1; DNA: TGTGCCAGCAGTTGGGCGGGAGGGGAGAATGAGCAGTTCTTC; CDR3: CASSWAGGENEQFF
V: TRBV10-2; D: TRBD2; size: NA; J: TRBJ2-1; DNA: TGCGCCAGCAGTGAGAGAGGACTAGCGGGGGGGAACAATGAGCAGTTCTTC; CDR3: CASSERGLAGGNNEQFF
V: TRBV7-2; D: NA; size: NA; J: TRBJ2-3; DNA: TGTGCCAGCGGCTTAGCCTTGACTTCCCCCGCGGAGCAGTATTTT; CDR3: CASGLALTSPAEQYF
V: TRBV10-3; D: NA; size: NA; J: TRBJ2-3; DNA: TGTGCCATCAGCCCCACACAGGGTTGGACAGATACGCAGTATTTT; CDR3: CAISPTQGWTDTQYF
V: TRBV12-3/TRBV12-4; D: NA; size: NA; J: TRBJ2-5; DNA: TGTGCCAGCAGTCCGACTAACCAAGAGACCCAGTACTTC; CDR3: CASSPTNQETQYF
V: TRBV12-3/TRBV12-4; D: NA; size: once; J: TRBJ1-1; DNA: TGTGCCAGTAGCCCGGGGTATTACACTGAAGCTTTCTTT; CDR3: CASSPGYYTEAFF
V: TRBV7-2; D: TRBD2; size: NA; J: TRBJ2-7; DNA: TGTGCCAGCAGCTTAGATGCGGCTAGCGGGGGGGCCTTCGAGCAGTACTTC; CDR3: CASSLDAASGGAFEQYF
V: TRBV11-3; D: TRBD2; size: NA; J: TRBJ2-1; DNA: TGTGCCAGCAGCTTAGCATCATATAGCGGGAGGCTCAATGAGCAGTTCTTC; CDR3: CASSLASYSGRLNEQFF
V: TRBV2; D: TRBD1; size: NA; J: TRBJ1-4; DNA: TGTGCCAGCAGGGACAGGTGGGAAAAACTGTTTTTT; CDR3: CASRDRWEKLFF
V: TRBV3-1/TRBV3-2; D: TRBD1; size: NA; J: TRBJ1-5; DNA: TGTGCCAGCAGCCAAGATAACAGGGGTAGTCAGCCCCAGCATTTT; CDR3: CASSQDNRGSQPQHF
V: TRBV28; D: TRBD2; size: NA; J: TRBJ2-7; DNA: TGTGCCAGCAGAGGCGGGGGGGCGAGGGAGCAGTACTTC; CDR3: CASRGGGAREQYF
V: TRBV2; D: NA; size: NA; J: TRBJ2-3; DNA: TGTGCCAGCAGTGAAGCTCGGGGGGCGAATACGCAGTATTTT; CDR3: CASSEARGANTQYF
V: TRBV18; D: NA; size: NA; J: TRBJ1-5; DNA: TGTGCCAGCTCACCCCTGGGGAGGGGCAATCAGCCCCAGCATTTT; CDR3: CASSPLGRGNQPQHF
V: TRBV11-2; D: TRBD1; size: NA; J: TRBJ2-7; DNA: TGTGCCATAGGACAGGGGGGTTACGAGCAGTACTTC; CDR3: CAIGQGGYEQYF
V: TRBV11-2; D: NA; size: NA; J: TRBJ1-6; DNA: TGTGCCAGCAGCTTAGATAGGGGATCACCCCTCCACTTT; CDR3: CASSLDRGSPLHF
V: TRBV5-1; D: NA; size: NA; J: TRBJ1-2; DNA: TGCGCCAGCAGCTTGGTATACAGCAACTATGGCTACACCTTC; CDR3: CASSLVYSNYGYTF
V: TRBV6-2/TRBV6-3; D: TRBD1; size: NA; J: TRBJ2-7; DNA: TGTGCCAGCAGTTACACCCCGGGACAGGGGAACCACTACGAGCAGTACTTC; CDR3: CASSYTPGQGNHYEQYF
V: TRBV7-2; D: TRBD2; size: NA; J: TRBJ2-5; DNA: TGTGCCAGCAGCTTAGGGACTAGCGCGGAGACCCAGTACTTC; CDR3: CASSLGTSAETQYF
V: TRBV5-5; D: NA; size: NA; J: TRBJ2-7; DNA: TGTGCCAGCAGCTCTGCGTGGAGCTACGAGCAGTACTTC; CDR3: CASSSAWSYEQYF
V: TRBV3-1/TRBV3-2; D: TRBD1; size: NA; J: TRBJ1-2; DNA: TGTGCCAGCAGCCAACCAACCTGGGGTAGACAGGGGGCTGGGGACTATGGCTACACCTTC; CDR3: CASSQPTWGRQGAGDYGYTF
V: TRBV19; D: NA; size: NA; J: TRBJ2-2; DNA: TGTGCCAGTAGTATCTCCCCGGCGGCCACCGGGGAGCTGTTTTTT; CDR3: CASSISPAATGELFF
V: TRBV6-1; D: NA; size: NA; J: TRBJ2-1; DNA: TGTGCCAGCAGTGGGCGGGGGCCGGTCGTCACCTACAATGAGCAGTTCTTC; CDR3: CASSGRGPVVTYNEQFF
V: TRBV14; D: NA; size: NA; J: TRBJ1-2; DNA: TGTGCCAGCAGCCAGAACCGGGGTTGGAGTGGCTACACCTTC; CDR3: CASSQNRGWSGYTF
V: TRBV9; D: TRBD2; size: NA; J: TRBJ2-5; DNA: TGTGCCAGCAGCCCAACTAGCGGGGGCCACCAAGAGACCCAGTACTTC; CDR3: CASSPTSGGHQETQYF
V: TRBV7-2; D: TRBD1; size: NA; J: TRBJ2-5; DNA: TGTGCCAGCAGCTCTCGTCAGACAGGGGAGGAGACCCAGTACTTC; CDR3: CASSSRQTGEETQYF
V: TRBV2; D: NA; size: NA; J: TRBJ2-3; DNA: TGTGCCAGCAGTTCCCGGTGGCGGCAGACTGCCTCGGCCAGCACAGATACGCAGTATTTT; CDR3: CASSSRWRQTASASTDTQYF
V: TRBV4-3; D: NA; size: few; J: TRBJ2-7; DNA: TGCGCCAGCAGCCAATATAAGCCCGGGACAACAATTCTCTACGAGCAGTACTTC; CDR3: CASSQYKPGTTILYEQYF
V: TRBV4-3; D: TRBD1; size: once; J: TRBJ1-2; DNA: TGCGCCAGCAGCCAAGACTTAGGGACAGGGATTGGGTATGGCTACACCTTC; CDR3: CASSQDLGTGIGYGYTF
V: TRBV4-3; D: NA; size: once; J: TRBJ2-1; DNA: TGCGCCAGCAGCCAAGAACCGGGACATTTATACAATGAGCAGTTCTTC; CDR3: CASSQEPGHLYNEQFF
V: TRBV18; D: NA; size: NA; J: TRBJ1-1; DNA: TGTGCCAGCTCACAGGCGGAGAACACTGAAGCTTTCTTT; CDR3: CASSQAENTEAFF